These 27 T cell receptor beta chains share one sample of origin, sequenced in a study of blood T cell repertoires in COVID-19. Assay: immunoSEQ multiplex PCR; the TCRdb copy retains only in-frame clones and omits some. The repertoire holds about 360,000 clones, with roughly 77% as singletons. The sample comprised peripheral blood. The receptors come from a human donor with acute or convalescent COVID-19. The donor label of this sample is uncertain.

The gene calls are TRBV2 and TRBJ2-1; perhaps TRBD1 as D (6 bases). The ends were cut back, 5 bases at V and 8 bases at J, with 19 bases in the middle. Germline values: CDR1 SNHLY, CDR2 FYNNEI. The CDR3 length is 15 residues. The CDR3 loop is CASSKDYRVAYEQFF. CDR3 coding DNA: TGTGCCAGCAGTAAAGACTACAGGGTGGCGTATGAGCAGTTCTTC.

The chain employs TRBV28 and TRBJ2-1; 9 positions agree with TRBD1. Trimming took 6 bases from V and 5 from J; bases not matched to a gene: 8. Germline CDR1 and CDR2: MDHEN and SYDVKM. The CDR3 loop spans 15 amino acids. In DNA, the CDR3 is TGTGCCAGCAGCCCCTGGGACAGGGCCCACAATGAGCAGTTCTTC. Translation: CASSPWDRAHNEQFF. Using reference TRBV28 and TRBJ2-1 for the parts outside the CDR3, the full variable domain is DVKVTQSSRYLVKRTGEKVFLECVQDMDHENMFWYRQDPGLGLRLIYFSYDVKMKEKGDIPEGYSVSREKKERFSLILESASTNQTSMYLCASSPWDRAHNEQFFGPGTRLTVL.

This clone was recorded a few times. The chain carries TRBV14 and TRBJ1-2; TRBD1 matches 8 bases. Germline CDR1 SGHDN, CDR2 FVKESK. V was pared by 4 bases and J by 5 bases, with 9 bases of the junction left unmatched. The CDR3 extends over 15 amino acids. The CDR3 here is CASSLSTGAYYGYTF. As DNA, the CDR3 is TGTGCCAGCAGCCTTTCGACAGGGGCCTATTATGGCTACACCTTC.

The CDR3 is CASINPGQGRSGYTF. The CDR3 bases are TGTGCCAGCATCAATCCGGGACAGGGGAGAAGTGGCTACACCTTC. V gene TRBV2 combines with J gene TRBJ1-2, with 10 bases fitting TRBD1. The junction had 12 bases not matched to a gene; V was cut back by 7 bases and J by 7 bases. CDR1 and CDR2 (germline): SNHLY, FYNNEI. The CDR3 is 15 amino acids.

The chain employs TRBV28 and TRBJ1-4, with D hard to call. The CDR3 extends over 15 amino acids. Germline CDR1 MDHEN, CDR2 SYDVKM. Trimming removed 2 bases at V and 5 bases at J, with 12 bases between. The DNA for the CDR3 is TGTGCCAGCAGTTTAGAGGGCAGACCAAATGAAAAACTGTTTTTT. This encodes CASSLEGRPNEKLFF.

This clone showed up just once. The same CDR3 can be traced to other DNA sequences in this sample. The gene calls are TRBV19 and TRBJ1-1; 10 nucleotides line up with TRBD1. CDR1 and CDR2 (germline): LNHDA, SQIVND (reference sequence). V shed 5 bases, J shed 5 bases, and the junction held 5 bases outside the gene matches. The CDR3 consists of 14 residues. The CDR3 DNA sequence: TGTGCCAGTAGTCCCCGGGACAGGGGAACTGAAGCTTTCTTT. The encoded protein is CASSPRDRGTEAFF.

This chain connects TRBV5-1 to TRBJ2-7; a weak D match, TRBD2 (6 bases). Germline assignment: CDR1 SGHRS and CDR2 YFSETQ. Trimming removed 4 bases at V and 4 bases at J, with 18 bases between. The CDR3 contains 15 residues. The CDR3 protein is CASSTDPSDRYEQYF. DNA of the CDR3: TGCGCCAGCAGCACAGATCCTAGCGACCGATACGAGCAGTACTTC.

This clone was observed once. The same CDR3 can be traced to other DNA sequences in this sample. The CDR3 nucleotides read TGTGCCAGCAGCTTAGCTCTGGGGCGGGGGTCCTACAATGAGCAGTTCTTC. Its protein is CASSLALGRGSYNEQFF. This chain connects TRBV11-2 to TRBJ2-1, with 7 bases fitting TRBD2. Germline CDR1 and CDR2: SGHAT and FQNNGV. The CDR3 has 17 residues. V trimming: 1 base; J trimming: 1 base; junction bases outside the gene matches: 7.

The chain combines TRBV5-4 with TRBJ1-4, with a tentative D call TRBD1 (6 bases). This CDR3 has 14 residues. V was cut by 3 bases and J by 8 bases, with 14 bases left in between. Germline V CDR1 and CDR2: SGHNT, YYREEE (reference sequence). CDR3 nucleotides: TGTGCCAGCAGCTCAGGGGCCCAGAACGAAAAACTGTTTTTT. The encoded protein is CASSSGAQNEKLFF.

The V call is TRBV15, the J call TRBJ1-4; D is unresolved. The CDR3 covers 18 residues. Trimming took off 1 base at V and 1 base at J, with 16 bases between the two ends. Looked up from germline, CDR1 is LNHNV and CDR2 is YYDKDF (reference sequence). CDR3 nucleotides: TGTGCCACCAGCAGAGGACCGGTAGGGAGGCAAACTAATGAAAAACTGTTTTTT. Its protein product is CATSRGPVGRQTNEKLFF.

The V gene is TRBV6-5, the J gene TRBJ2-7; possible D gene TRBD1, 6 bases. This CDR3 spans 12 amino acids. The germline gives CDR1 MNHEY, CDR2 SVGAGI. Trimming removed 10 bases at V and 5 bases at J, with 15 bases between. CDR3 sequence: CATPRGHHEQYF. Here the CDR3 DNA reads TGTGCCACCCCTAGGGGACACCACGAGCAGTACTTC.

The genes are TRBV6-6 and TRBJ1-6; 9 bases line up with TRBD1. This CDR3 is 15 amino acids long. CDR1 is MNHNY and CDR2 is SVGAGI in the germline V gene (reference sequence). The junction had 11 bases not matched to a gene; V was cut back by 10 bases and J by 7 bases. The CDR3 coding sequence is TGTGCCACCCGGGACAGGGACATCTCGAATTCACCCCTCCACTTT. The encoded protein is CATRDRDISNSPLHF.

This clone occurred once. V and J are TRBV19 and TRBJ1-1, with TRBD1 matching over 8 bases. V lost 3 bases, J lost 4 bases, and 10 bases stayed unmatched. This CDR3 is built from 16 residues. Germline V gene data show CDR1 as LNHDA and CDR2 as SQIVND (reference sequence). The CDR3 is CASSIQGGQASTEAFF. The CDR3 nucleotides are TGTGCCAGTAGTATCCAAGGGGGACAGGCTTCCACTGAAGCTTTCTTT.

The chain joins TRBV19 to TRBJ2-1, with 7 bases that match TRBD1. The germline V gene has CDR1 LNHDA and CDR2 SQIVND (reference sequence). J gave up 7 bases and V 6 bases, and 9 bases lay outside the gene matches. This CDR3 is 14 amino acids long. DNA for the CDR3: TGTGCCAGTAGCCCGGGACAGAGCCTTAATGAGCAGTTCTTC. It encodes CASSPGQSLNEQFF. Based on the CDR3 plus reference TRBV19 and TRBJ2-1, the full variable domain is DGGITQSPKYLFRKEGQNVTLSCEQNLNHDAMYWYRQDPGQGLRLIYYSQIVNDFQKGDIAEGYSVSREKKESFPLTVTSAQKNPTAFYLCASSPGQSLNEQFFGPGTRLTVL.

V usage is TRBV5-6 and J usage is TRBJ1-4; 7 bases align to TRBD1. V lost 1 base and J lost 5; bases outside the gene matches: 14. CDR3 length: 18 amino acids. CDR1 and CDR2 from the germline V gene are SGHDT and YYEEEE. CDR3 in DNA: TGTGCCAGCAGCTTGTTGGGGGCCGGGACAGTCGAAAATGAAAAACTGTTTTTT. Translated, it gives CASSLLGAGTVENEKLFF.

As concerns this clone: A read error may produce the germline difference seen at one junction end. The chain links TRBV2 to TRBJ2-7; 8 bases align to TRBD2. The CDR3 is made up of 14 amino acids. Germline values: CDR1 SNHLY, CDR2 FYNNEI. CDR3 sequence: CASTERAGVSEQYF. CDR3 sequence (DNA): TGTGCCAGCACTGAAAGAGCGGGAGTTAGTGAGCAGTACTTC.

This clone was recorded only once. The chain uses TRBV7-9 and TRBJ1-5; perhaps TRBD1 as D (6 bases). Germline V gene sequence: CDR1 SEHNR, CDR2 FQNEAQ (reference sequence). The CDR3 loop spans 15 amino acids. Trimming removed 1 base at V and 3 bases at J, with 10 bases between. The CDR3 DNA reads as TGTGCCAGCAGCTTAGAGGGGACACTCAATCAGCCCCAGCATTTT. Protein: CASSLEGTLNQPQHF.

The chain employs TRBV5-1 and TRBJ1-1, with 7 bases matching TRBD1. This CDR3 is 15 amino acids long. Germline V gives CDR1 SGHRS, CDR2 YFSETQ. J was trimmed by 5 bases and V by 6 bases; bases with no gene match: 13. DNA for the CDR3: TGCGCCAGCACCCCGACCCACAGGGGCGGGACTGAAGCTTTCTTT. Amino acids: CASTPTHRGGTEAFF.

This sequence joins TRBV7-2 and TRBJ2-1; no definite D call. CDR3 size: 15 residues. CDR1 SGHTA and CDR2 FQGNSA come from the germline V gene. Trimming removed 1 base from V and 3 bases from J, with 10 bases in between. The CDR3, as DNA: TGTGCCAGCAGCTTAGGAGTCGGCGGCTACAATGAGCAGTTCTTC. Translating it yields CASSLGVGGYNEQFF. The whole variable domain, remainder taken from reference TRBV7-2 and TRBJ2-1, is GAGVSQSPSNKVTEKGKDVELRCDPISGHTALYWYRQSLGQGLEFLIYFQGNSAPDKSGLPSDRFSAERTGGSVSTLTIQRTQQEDSAVYLCASSLGVGGYNEQFFGPGTRLTVL.

The chain uses TRBV19 and TRBJ2-3; no clear D gene. Germline values: CDR1 LNHDA, CDR2 SQIVND (reference sequence). V shed 8 bases and J shed 1 base, with 10 bases lying between them. The length of the CDR3 is 13 residues. The CDR3 nucleotides read TGTGCCAGTGTATCGGTGGGCACAGATACGCAGTATTTT. It encodes CASVSVGTDTQYF.

The chain recombines TRBV18 with TRBJ1-1; D might be TRBD1 (5 bases). Germline V CDR1 and CDR2: KGHSH, LQKENI. V was trimmed by 3 bases and J by 4 bases, leaving 12 bases between them. There are 14 residues in the CDR3. CDR3 residues: CASSPTGGATEAFF. The CDR3 DNA is TGTGCCAGCTCACCCACCGGGGGAGCCACTGAAGCTTTCTTT. The variable domain in full, completed from reference TRBV18 and TRBJ1-1, reads NAGVMQNPRHLVRRRGQEARLRCSPMKGHSHVYWYRQLPEEGLKFMVYLQKENIIDESGMPKERFSAEFPKEGPSILRIQQVVRGDSAAYFCASSPTGGATEAFFGQGTRLTVV.

The gene calls are TRBV19 and TRBJ1-4; the D gene is possibly TRBD1 (5 bases). V dropped 5 bases and J dropped 8 bases, with 18 bases sitting between them. This CDR3 contains 15 residues. Germline lookup yields CDR1 LNHDA and CDR2 SQIVND (reference sequence). CDR3 nucleotide sequence: TGTGCCAGTAGTGATGGGAGGCAGGGTCCGGAAAAACTGTTTTTT. Its protein is CASSDGRQGPEKLFF.

V usage is TRBV15 and J usage is TRBJ2-7; TRBD2 agrees at 8 bases. The CDR3 is 18 amino acids. The trim removed 0 bases at V and 0 bases at J, leaving 10 bases unmatched. Germline CDR1 LNHNV, CDR2 YYDKDF (reference sequence). This CDR3 reads CATSRDPAGVSSSYEQYF. The CDR3 DNA is TGTGCCACCAGCAGAGACCCAGCGGGGGTTTCGAGCTCCTACGAGCAGTACTTC.

The rearrangement links TRBV2 to TRBJ2-5; TRBD2 matches 8 bases. V was pared by 11 bases and J by 2 bases, with 7 bases of the junction left unmatched. Per the germline V gene, CDR1 is SNHLY and CDR2 is FYNNEI. The CDR3 sequence is 13 residues long. DNA for the CDR3: TGTGCCCGGAAGGTAGCGGGACAAGAGACCCAGTACTTC. Amino acids: CARKVAGQETQYF.

The V and J genes are TRBV12-3 or TRBV12-4 and TRBJ2-6; D unclear. Between the trimmed V and J ends, which lost 8 bases and 1 base, there was a span of 6 bases. The CDR3 loop spans 13 amino acids. The CDR3 here is CASVVSGANVLTF. DNA of the CDR3: TGTGCCAGCGTCGTATCTGGGGCCAACGTCCTGACTTTC.

The V gene is TRBV30, the J gene TRBJ1-1; D is perhaps TRBD1 (5 bases). The V and J ends lost 0 bases and 1 base respectively, with 15 bases between them. The V gene's germline CDR1 is GTSNPN and CDR2 SVGIG (reference sequence). The CDR3 length is 16 residues. This CDR3 is CAWSVGVATANTEAFF. The DNA of the CDR3 is TGTGCCTGGAGTGTAGGGGTGGCCACTGCGAACACTGAAGCTTTCTTT.

This sequence joins TRBV6-5 and TRBJ1-6; D remains ambiguous. The CDR3 contains 14 residues. CDR1 and CDR2 (germline): MNHEY, SVGAGI. The V end lost 3 bases, the J end lost 7 bases, and 10 bases lay between the germline ends. CDR3: CASSYWQSNSPLHF. CDR3 DNA sequence: TGTGCCAGCAGTTATTGGCAGTCGAATTCACCCCTCCACTTT.